The 29 T cell receptor beta chains presented below share a single source sample, sequenced in a study of T cell responses to AZD1222 COVID-19 vaccine. Libraries were prepared by immunoSEQ multiplex PCR; TCRdb keeps only in-frame clonotypes and omits some of them. The table has around 70,000 clones, about four fifths seen once; the top ten hold around 25%. The sample here was peripheral blood, taken on day 0 of MenACWY control vaccination. These receptors all stem from an adult in good health.

This chain uses TRBV2 with TRBJ2-3; D is undetermined. CDR1 is SNHLY and CDR2 is FYNNEI in the germline V gene. V was clipped by 8 bases and J by 4 bases, with 4 bases between them. The CDR3 has 10 residues. The CDR3 DNA is TGTGCCAGCTACGCAGATACGCAGTATTTT. It is translated as CASYADTQYF. The whole variable domain, filled in from reference TRBV2 and TRBJ2-3, reads EPEVTQTPSHQVTQMGQEVILRCVPISNHLYFYWYRQILGQKVEFLVSFYNNEISEKSEIFDDQFSVERPDGSNFTLKIRSTKLEDSAMYFCASYADTQYFGPGTRLTVL.

V gene TRBV4-3 combines with J gene TRBJ2-3; D might be TRBD1 (6 bases). The CDR3 loop spans 16 amino acids. Trimming took 0 bases from V and 2 from J, leaving 12 bases between them. Germline lookup yields CDR1 LGHNA and CDR2 YSLEER. The CDR3 sequence: CASSQDLGADTDTQYF. CDR3 coding DNA: TGCGCCAGCAGCCAAGATCTGGGGGCGGACACAGATACGCAGTATTTT.

This rearrangement joins TRBV6-4 to TRBJ2-1, with 9 positions matching TRBD2. The ends lost 6 bases at V and 2 bases at J; junction bases unmatched: 5. The germline V gene encodes CDR1 MRHNA and CDR2 SNTAGT. The length of the CDR3 is 15 residues. The CDR3 region has the DNA TGTGCCAGCAGCACTCTAGCGGGGCCCTACAATGAGCAGTTCTTC. Translating gives CASSTLAGPYNEQFF.

The chain employs TRBV19 and TRBJ1-5, with a weak D call TRBD1 (5 bases). V was shortened by 1 base and J by 7 bases, with 11 bases between the two germline ends. Germline CDR1 is LNHDA and CDR2 is SQIVND (reference sequence). This CDR3 has 14 residues. The CDR3 DNA sequence: TGTGCCAGTAGTATAGTAGGAGGGGACCAGCCCCAGCATTTT. Translated: CASSIVGGDQPQHF.

The chain uses TRBV3-1 (or the pseudogene TRBV3-2) and TRBJ1-1; tentative D call: TRBD1 (5 bases). The CDR3 loop spans 13 amino acids. Trimming removed 1 base at V and 7 bases at J, with 10 bases between. Germline CDR1 is LGHDT and CDR2 is YNNKEL (reference sequence). CDR3 bases: TGTGCCAGCAGCCAAGCTTGGGGGAATGAAGCTTTCTTT. Translated, it gives CASSQAWGNEAFF.

The chain combines TRBV5-4 with TRBJ1-1; D gene unclear. V lost 0 bases and J lost 6, with 12 bases in between. This CDR3 has 14 amino acids. CDR1 and CDR2 (germline): SGHNT, YYREEE (reference sequence). CDR3 region: CASSLGTREAEAFF. CDR3 in DNA: TGTGCCAGCAGCTTGGGTACACGAGAGGCTGAAGCTTTCTTT.

V usage is TRBV12-3 or TRBV12-4 and J usage is TRBJ1-5; maybe TRBD1 (6 bases). This CDR3 has 13 amino acids. V was shortened by 6 bases and J by 4 bases, with 10 bases between the two germline ends. This chain's CDR3 is CASSGQHNQPQHF. In nucleotides, the CDR3 is TGTGCCAGCAGCGGACAGCATAATCAGCCCCAGCATTTT.

V is TRBV6-5 and J is TRBJ1-2; D unclear. The V end was cut by 2 bases, the J end by 7 bases, with 17 bases between. Germline V gives CDR1 MNHEY, CDR2 SVGAGI. The CDR3 covers 15 residues. The CDR3 reads CASSYMTDRGLGYTF. DNA for the CDR3: TGTGCCAGCAGTTACATGACGGACCGAGGGCTTGGCTACACCTTC.

V gene TRBV6-5 combines with J gene TRBJ2-7, with D hard to call. This CDR3 is built from 13 residues. V lost 6 bases, J lost 2 bases, and 11 bases lay in between. The germline CDR1 and CDR2 sequences are MNHEY and SVGAGI. The CDR3 DNA sequence: TGTGCCAGCAGCCTCACCTCCGCCTACGAGCAGTACTTC. Protein: CASSLTSAYEQYF.

The gene calls are TRBV30 and TRBJ2-7; D possibly corresponds to TRBD2 (6 bases). Trimming took 3 bases from V and 6 from J, leaving 24 bases between them. CDR3 size: 16 residues. In germline, CDR1 is GTSNPN, CDR2 SVGIG (reference sequence). The CDR3 spells CAWSPRRARPGGEQYF. The CDR3 DNA reads as TGTGCCTGGAGCCCACGGAGAGCGCGACCCGGGGGCGAGCAGTACTTC.

The genes are TRBV27 and TRBJ2-1; 9 positions match TRBD2. There are 16 residues in the CDR3. Germline loops: CDR1 MNHEY, CDR2 SMNVEV (reference sequence). The V gene end was trimmed by 7 bases and the J gene end by 4 bases; junction bases not matched to a gene: 11. The chain's CDR3 is CASKGPRLAAYNEQFF. CDR3 DNA sequence: TGTGCCAGCAAAGGTCCCAGACTAGCGGCTTACAATGAGCAGTTCTTC.

In its sample, this clone was seen once. The chain carries TRBV7-9 and TRBJ1-2; no clear D. Trimming removed 1 base from V and 6 bases from J, with 9 bases in between. Germline V CDR1 and CDR2: SEHNR, FQNEAQ (reference sequence). This CDR3 comprises 13 residues. The CDR3 protein is CASSLVPRDGYTF. CDR3 nucleotides: TGTGCCAGCAGCTTAGTCCCCCGGGATGGCTACACCTTC. The variable domain in full, completed from reference TRBV7-9 and TRBJ1-2, reads DTGVSQNPRHKITKRGQNVTFRCDPISEHNRLYWYRQTLGQGPEFLTYFQNEAQLEKSRLLSDRFSAERPKGSFSTLEIQRTEQGDSAMYLCASSLVPRDGYTFGSGTRLTVV.

The chain links TRBV5-4 to TRBJ1-1; D gene unclear. V was pared by 4 bases and J by 4 bases, with 11 bases between. This CDR3 is 13 amino acids long. Looked up from germline, CDR1 is SGHNT and CDR2 is YYREEE (reference sequence). The CDR3 nucleotides read TGTGCCAGCAGCGCGCGGTTGGGCACTGAAGCTTTCTTT. It yields the protein CASSARLGTEAFF.

This clone appeared a single time. The CDR3, as DNA: TGTGCCAGCAGTTACGGCAGTAATCAGCCCCAGCATTTT. This sequence encodes CASSYGSNQPQHF. V and J are TRBV6-2 or TRBV6-3 and TRBJ1-5; D is unclear. The CDR3 is made up of 13 amino acids. V lost 2 bases, J lost 4 bases, and 6 bases lay in between. Germline V gives CDR1 MNHEY, CDR2 SVGEGT.

In this sample, this clone turned up a few times. The rearrangement uses TRBV28 and TRBJ1-5; D unresolved. The CDR3 has 12 residues. Germline CDR1 reads MDHEN; CDR2 reads SYDVKM. V lost 6 bases to trimming and J lost 5 bases, with 8 bases between them. The chain's CDR3 is CASSMGYQPQHF. The CDR3, as DNA: TGTGCCAGCAGCATGGGGTATCAGCCCCAGCATTTT.

This chain links TRBV6-1 with TRBJ2-7; D unclear. V was clipped by 0 bases and J by 7 bases, with 10 bases between them. The CDR3 totals 13 residues. Germline V lookup: CDR1 MNHNS, CDR2 SASEGT. The CDR3 DNA reads TGTGCCAGCAGTGAAGCGGGTTCGAGGGAGCAGTACTTC. Protein sequence: CASSEAGSREQYF.

The CDR3 bases are TGTGCCTGGCTCGGAAATAATGAAAAACTGTTTTTT. This sequence encodes CAWLGNNEKLFF. The J gene is TRBJ1-4, the V gene TRBV30, with D uncertain. The V end lost 5 bases, the J end lost 4 bases, and 8 bases lay between the germline ends. The CDR3 runs 12 residues. Germline values: CDR1 GTSNPN, CDR2 SVGIG (reference sequence).

V gene TRBV20-1 combines with J gene TRBJ2-3, with 7 nucleotides matching TRBD1. The germline gives CDR1 DFQATT, CDR2 SNEGSKA (reference sequence). V gave up 3 bases and J gave up 2 bases; unmatched junction bases: 5. The CDR3 is 14 residues long. As DNA, the CDR3 is TGCAGTGCTAGTAAGGGGGCGTTCACAGATACGCAGTATTTT. It encodes CSASKGAFTDTQYF.

This rearrangement joins TRBV2 to TRBJ1-1, with D tentatively TRBD1 (6 bases). V gave up 6 bases and J gave up 2 bases, with 10 bases separating them. Germline V lookup: CDR1 SNHLY, CDR2 FYNNEI. This CDR3 region has 13 residues. The CDR3 loop reads CASRGQFNTEAFF. DNA for the CDR3: TGTGCCAGCAGAGGACAGTTTAACACTGAAGCTTTCTTT.

The V gene is TRBV18, the J gene TRBJ1-1; D is perhaps TRBD1 (5 bases). This CDR3 comprises 14 residues. From germline, CDR1 is KGHSH and CDR2 LQKENI. Trimming took off 0 bases at V and 0 bases at J, with 5 bases between the two ends. This CDR3 reads CASSPPGVNTEAFF. CDR3 nucleotides: TGTGCCAGCTCACCACCGGGGGTGAACACTGAAGCTTTCTTT.

V usage is TRBV7-8 and J usage is TRBJ2-1; 11 nucleotides match TRBD2. The CDR3 consists of 17 residues. Germline V gene data show CDR1 as SGHVS and CDR2 as FQNEAQ. V lost 4 bases, J lost 3 bases, and 8 bases stayed unmatched. The CDR3 loop reads CASSSQPGLADYNEQFF. CDR3 coding DNA: TGTGCCAGCAGCTCCCAACCGGGACTAGCGGACTACAATGAGCAGTTCTTC. Using reference TRBV7-8 and TRBJ2-1 for the parts outside the CDR3, the full variable domain is GAGVSQSPRYKVAKRGQDVALRCDPISGHVSLFWYQQALGQGPEFLTYFQNEAQLDKSGLPSDRFFAERPEGSVSTLKIQRTQQEDSAVYLCASSSQPGLADYNEQFFGPGTRLTVL.

The chain carries TRBV6-5 and TRBJ1-1; the match to TRBD1 covers 7 bases. Germline CDR1 is MNHEY and CDR2 is SVGAGI. With V trimmed by 7 bases and J by 4 bases, 9 bases remained unmatched. The CDR3 is 14 residues long. CDR3 nucleotides: TGTGCCAGCACGCGGGACAGACGGGGCACTGAAGCTTTCTTT. Translating it yields CASTRDRRGTEAFF.

This clone was found a few times. V and J are TRBV28 and TRBJ1-1; D remains unclear. The germline V and J ends were trimmed by 5 bases and 11 bases, with 12 bases remaining between them. Looked up from germline, CDR1 is MDHEN and CDR2 is SYDVKM. This CDR3 is built from 11 residues. The CDR3 protein is CASSETQQAFF. DNA of the CDR3: TGTGCCAGCAGTGAAACTCAGCAGGCTTTCTTT.

The rearrangement joins TRBV5-1 to TRBJ2-1; perhaps TRBD1 as D (9 bases). This CDR3 contains 19 residues. Trimming stripped 4 bases from V and 2 bases from J, with 25 bases between. Germline-derived CDR1 and CDR2 are SGHRS and YFSETQ. Here the CDR3 reads CASSQPGQGAGAPYNEQFF. Here the CDR3 DNA reads TGCGCCAGCAGCCAGCCGGGACAGGGAGCGGGAGCCCCCTACAATGAGCAGTTCTTC.

V and J are TRBV29-1 and TRBJ1-2; TRBD1 agrees at 8 bases. The CDR3 is 14 residues long. Germline lookup yields CDR1 SQVTM and CDR2 ANQGSEA. Trimming at V came to 0 bases and at J to 5 bases, leaving 5 bases not matched to a gene. CDR3 sequence (DNA): TGCAGCGTTGAAGATCTGGACAGGGCGTATGGCTACACCTTC. This translates into CSVEDLDRAYGYTF.

The CDR3: CASSAYRGNQYF. In nucleotides, the CDR3 is TGTGCCAGCAGCGCATACAGGGGTAATCAGTACTTC. The J gene is TRBJ2-4, the V gene TRBV7-9, with 7 nucleotides matching TRBD1. This CDR3 comprises 12 residues. Unmatched junction bases numbered 7, after V lost 5 bases and J lost 12 bases. Germline CDR1 and CDR2: SEHNR and FQNEAQ (reference sequence).

V and J are TRBV5-1 and TRBJ2-7; D remains unclear. V lost 0 bases, J lost 4 bases, and 11 bases lay in between. From germline, CDR1 is SGHRS and CDR2 YFSETQ. This CDR3 spans 14 amino acids. CDR3 in DNA: TGCGCCAGCAGCTTGGCTATCGGGTGGTACGAGCAGTACTTC. Amino acids: CASSLAIGWYEQYF.

The chain employs TRBV6-5 and TRBJ1-1, with D perhaps matching TRBD1 (6 bases). The CDR3 consists of 14 residues. V lost 7 bases and J 10 bases, leaving 22 bases between the germline ends. The germline CDR1 and CDR2 sequences are MNHEY and SVGAGI. This CDR3 reads CASTGARFIRVAFF. The CDR3 DNA is TGTGCCAGCACAGGGGCGAGATTCATACGGGTAGCTTTCTTT.

In this sample, this clone turned up a few times. This sample includes further DNA sequences coding for the same CDR3. The chain couples TRBV6-2 or TRBV6-3 to TRBJ1-6, with 7 bases matching TRBD1. Germline assignment: CDR1 MNHEY and CDR2 SVGEGT. J was trimmed by 13 bases and V by 6 bases; bases with no gene match: 12. The CDR3 is 14 amino acids. Here the CDR3 reads CASSDLRQGTPLHF. The CDR3 nucleotides read TGTGCCAGCAGCGACCTTCGACAGGGAACCCCCCTCCACTTT.